This T cell receptor (beta chain) was identified during a study of beta chain features in type 1 diabetes. All of the isolated RNA was reverse transcribed, so expressed TCRB transcripts were sequenced. Only in-frame clones appear in the TCRdb table, and some are missing; sequencing was by immunoSEQ multiplex PCR. This sample has 200,000 to 300,000 clones; 20% occur once, and the top ten carry about 0.028%. Every participating donor gave one draw, a heparinised blood sample averaging about 110 mL. Naive, central memory, regulatory and stem cell-like memory cells within the CD4+ compartment were sorted using CD45RO/CCR7/CD25/CD127/CD95/CD27. Overall study results and limits: When Type 1 diabetes patients were examined, their TCRB CDR3s proved moderately but significantly shorter in all four CD4+ subsets. No resolution was reached here on whether HLA type influences TCRB rearrangement.

This clone was observed a few times. Its specificity is unknown. The V and J ends lost 0 bases and 5 bases respectively, with 12 bases between them. Germline loops: CDR1 SGHRS, CDR2 YFSETQ. The CDR3 covers 15 residues. The sample comprised naive CD4+ T cells from blood. The chain uses TRBV5-1 and TRBJ2-1; D possibly corresponds to TRBD2 (5 bases). The TCR was taken from a woman aged 35 to 49 with type 1 diabetes. CDR3 nucleotides: TGCGCCAGCAGCTTGGCCGGGCCGAGGGACAATGAGCAGTTCTTC. It codes for CASSLAGPRDNEQFF.